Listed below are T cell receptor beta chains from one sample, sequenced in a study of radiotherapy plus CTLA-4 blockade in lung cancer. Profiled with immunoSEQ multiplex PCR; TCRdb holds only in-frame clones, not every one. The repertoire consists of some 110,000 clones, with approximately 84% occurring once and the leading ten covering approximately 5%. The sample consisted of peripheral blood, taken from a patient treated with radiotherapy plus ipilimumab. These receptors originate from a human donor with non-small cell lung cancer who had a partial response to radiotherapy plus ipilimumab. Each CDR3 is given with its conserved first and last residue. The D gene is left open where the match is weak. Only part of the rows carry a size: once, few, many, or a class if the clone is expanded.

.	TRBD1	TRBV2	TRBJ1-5	TGTGCCAGCAGCGGAGGACAGGGAGGACAGCCCCAGCATTTT	CASSGGQGGQPQHF
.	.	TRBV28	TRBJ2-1	TGTGCCAGCAAAAGACCGGGACAAGCATACAATGAGCAGTTCTTC	CASKRPGQAYNEQFF
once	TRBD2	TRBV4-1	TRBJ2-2	TGCGCCAGCAGCCAAGGAGCTAGCGGGTACACCGGGGAGCTGTTTTTT	CASSQGASGYTGELFF
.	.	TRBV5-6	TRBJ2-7	TGTGCCAGCAGCTGGGAGCAGGGGTTGTACGAGCAGTACTTC	CASSWEQGLYEQYF
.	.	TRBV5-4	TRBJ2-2	TGTGCCAGCAGCTTGGATGGGAGAGGGACCGGGGAGCTGTTTTTT	CASSLDGRGTGELFF
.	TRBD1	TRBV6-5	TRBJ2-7	TGTGCCAGTAGACCCGGGACAGGGGCCTACGAGCAGTACTTC	CASRPGTGAYEQYF
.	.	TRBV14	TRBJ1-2	TGTGCCAGCAGCCCCCTCGGGTCCAGGAGGTCTGGCTACACCTTC	CASSPLGSRRSGYTF
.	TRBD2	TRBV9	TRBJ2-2	TGTGCCAGCAGCGTAGAACTAGCGGGAGGGACCGGGGAGCTGTTTTTT	CASSVELAGGTGELFF
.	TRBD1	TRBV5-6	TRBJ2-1	TGTGCCAGCAGCGCTACTAGGACAGGGGATGAGCAGTTCTTC	CASSATRTGDEQFF
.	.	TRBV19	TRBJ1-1	TGTGCCAGTAGTATAGTTACGACAGTCTGGGACACTGAAGCTTTCTTT	CASSIVTTVWDTEAFF
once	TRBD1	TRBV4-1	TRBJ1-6	TGCGCCAGCAGCCAGGGGACAGGTTATCATTCACCCCTCCACTTT	CASSQGTGYHSPLHF
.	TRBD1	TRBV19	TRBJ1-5	TGTGCCAGTAACGACAGGGGGAGTCGGAATCAGCCCCAGCATTTT	CASNDRGSRNQPQHF
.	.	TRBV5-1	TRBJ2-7	TGCGCCAGCAAAGGGGCAGACTCGGCTCCCACCTACGAGCAGTACTTC	CASKGADSAPTYEQYF
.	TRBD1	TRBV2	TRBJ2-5	TGTGCCAGCAGTGGACAGGGGCTCCAAGAGACCCAGTACTTC	CASSGQGLQETQYF
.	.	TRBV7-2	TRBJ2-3	TGTGCCAGCAGCCAGATGCCCACAGATACGCAGTATTTT	CASSQMPTDTQYF
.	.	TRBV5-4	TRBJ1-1	TGTGCCAGCAGCTTCCCTCGGGGTAGCATGAACACTGAAGCTTTCTTT	CASSFPRGSMNTEAFF
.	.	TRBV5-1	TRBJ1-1	TGCGCCAGCAGCTTATACGAGGGCCAGAACACTGAAGCTTTCTTT	CASSLYEGQNTEAFF
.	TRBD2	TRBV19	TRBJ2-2	TGTGCCAGTAGTACACAAATGGGACTAGCGGGACGGAACACCGGGGAGCTGTTTTTT	CASSTQMGLAGRNTGELFF
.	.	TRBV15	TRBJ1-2	TGTGCCACCAGCAGAGAAGGCAGGTATGGCTACACCTTC	CATSREGRYGYTF
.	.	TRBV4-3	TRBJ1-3	TGCGCCAGCAGCCAAGATCCGGGATCCTCTGGAAACACCATATATTTT	CASSQDPGSSGNTIYF
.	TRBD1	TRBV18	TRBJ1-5	TGTGCCAGCTCACCAGGACAGGGGGCAAATCAGCCCCAGCATTTT	CASSPGQGANQPQHF
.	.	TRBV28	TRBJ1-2	TGTGCCAGCAGTTTAGGCAGGGCTTCTAACTATGGCTACACCTTC	CASSLGRASNYGYTF
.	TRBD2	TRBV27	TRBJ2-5	TGTGCCAGCAGAATAGCGGGAGGGTCGCAAGAGACCCAGTACTTC	CASRIAGGSQETQYF
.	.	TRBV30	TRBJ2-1	TGTGCCTGGAGGGGTGGCGAGCCAGGCTCCTACAATGAGCAGTTCTTC	CAWRGGEPGSYNEQFF
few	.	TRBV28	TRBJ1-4	TGTGGAACCTTGTACTATGAAAAACTGTTTTTT	CGTLYYEKLFF
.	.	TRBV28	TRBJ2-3	TGTGCCAGCAGTTCACCTCGTACGGGTGGAGATACGCAGTATTTT	CASSSPRTGGDTQYF
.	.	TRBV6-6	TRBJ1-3	TGTGCCAGCAGGTCAGAAAACTCTGGAAACACCATATATTTT	CASRSENSGNTIYF
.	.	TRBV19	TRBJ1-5	TGTGCCAGTAGTAGTCACCTCTATAGCAATCAGCCCCAGCATTTT	CASSSHLYSNQPQHF